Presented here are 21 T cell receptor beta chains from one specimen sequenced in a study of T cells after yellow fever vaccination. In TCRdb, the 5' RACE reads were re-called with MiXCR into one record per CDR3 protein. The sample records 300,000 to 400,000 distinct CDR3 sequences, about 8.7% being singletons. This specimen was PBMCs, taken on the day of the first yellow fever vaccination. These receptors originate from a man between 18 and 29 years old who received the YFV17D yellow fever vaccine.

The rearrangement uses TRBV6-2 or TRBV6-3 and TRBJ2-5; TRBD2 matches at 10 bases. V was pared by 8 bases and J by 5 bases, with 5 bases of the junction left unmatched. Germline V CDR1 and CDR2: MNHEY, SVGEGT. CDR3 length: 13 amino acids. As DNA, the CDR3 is TGTGCCAGCCTACTAGCGGGGAGGGAGACCCAGTACTTC. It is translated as CASLLAGRETQYF.

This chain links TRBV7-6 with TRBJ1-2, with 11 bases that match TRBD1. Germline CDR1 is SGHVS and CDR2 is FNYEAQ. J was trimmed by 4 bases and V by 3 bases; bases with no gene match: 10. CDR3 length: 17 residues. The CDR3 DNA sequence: TGTGCCAGCAGCTTGGGGCCCGGGACAGGGGGGAGCTATGGCTACACCTTC. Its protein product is CASSLGPGTGGSYGYTF.

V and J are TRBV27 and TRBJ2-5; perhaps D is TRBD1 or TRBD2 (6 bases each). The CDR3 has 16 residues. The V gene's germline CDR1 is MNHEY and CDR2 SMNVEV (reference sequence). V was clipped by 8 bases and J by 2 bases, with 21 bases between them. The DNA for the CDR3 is TGTGCCAGCTGTCAAACTACCCCGGGGGCACAAGAGACCCAGTACTTC. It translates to CASCQTTPGAQETQYF.

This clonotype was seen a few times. The CDR3 is CASRINSRGPDTQYF. CDR3 bases: TGTGCCAGCAGGATTAACTCGAGGGGGCCAGATACGCAGTATTTT. This chain joins TRBV27 and TRBJ2-3, with 7 positions matching TRBD1. V trimming: 6 bases; J trimming: 4 bases; junction bases outside the gene matches: 10. This CDR3 has 15 residues. Germline lookup yields CDR1 MNHEY and CDR2 SMNVEV (reference sequence).

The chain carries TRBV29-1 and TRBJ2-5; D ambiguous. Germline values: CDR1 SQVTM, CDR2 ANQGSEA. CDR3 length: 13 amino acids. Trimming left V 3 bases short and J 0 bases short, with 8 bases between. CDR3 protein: CSVDSDYQETQYF. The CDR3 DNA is TGCAGCGTTGATTCCGACTACCAAGAGACCCAGTACTTC.

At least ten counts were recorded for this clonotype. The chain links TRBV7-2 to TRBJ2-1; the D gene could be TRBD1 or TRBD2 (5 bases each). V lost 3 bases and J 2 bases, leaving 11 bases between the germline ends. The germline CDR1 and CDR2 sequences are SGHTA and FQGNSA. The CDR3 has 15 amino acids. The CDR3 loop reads CASSFRGTAYNEQFF. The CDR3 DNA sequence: TGTGCCAGCAGCTTTCGGGGCACGGCCTACAATGAGCAGTTCTTC.

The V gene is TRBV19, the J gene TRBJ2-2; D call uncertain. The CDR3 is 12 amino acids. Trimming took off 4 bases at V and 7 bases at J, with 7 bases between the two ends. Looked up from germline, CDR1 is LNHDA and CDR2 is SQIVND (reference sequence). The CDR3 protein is CASSTTHGELFF. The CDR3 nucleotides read TGTGCCAGTAGTACCACACACGGGGAGCTGTTTTTT.

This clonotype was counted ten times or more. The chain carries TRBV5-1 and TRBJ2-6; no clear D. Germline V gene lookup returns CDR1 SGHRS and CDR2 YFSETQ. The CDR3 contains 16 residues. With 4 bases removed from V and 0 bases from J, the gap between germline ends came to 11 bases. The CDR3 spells CASSPEGSSGANVLTF. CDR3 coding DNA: TGCGCCAGCAGCCCTGAAGGCAGCTCTGGGGCCAACGTCCTGACTTTC.

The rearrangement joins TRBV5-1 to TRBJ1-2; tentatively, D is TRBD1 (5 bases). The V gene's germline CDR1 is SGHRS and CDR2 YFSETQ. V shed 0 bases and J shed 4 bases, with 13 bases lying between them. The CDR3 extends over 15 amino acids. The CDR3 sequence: CASSLVSGGTYGYTF. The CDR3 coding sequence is TGCGCCAGCAGCTTGGTTTCCGGTGGGACCTATGGCTACACCTTC.

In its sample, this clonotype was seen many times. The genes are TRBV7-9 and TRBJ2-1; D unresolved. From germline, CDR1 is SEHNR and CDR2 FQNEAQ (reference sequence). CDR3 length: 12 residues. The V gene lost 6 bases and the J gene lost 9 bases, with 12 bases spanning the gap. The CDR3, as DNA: TGTGCCAGCAGTATCCGAGTACTTGAGCAGTTCTTC. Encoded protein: CASSIRVLEQFF.

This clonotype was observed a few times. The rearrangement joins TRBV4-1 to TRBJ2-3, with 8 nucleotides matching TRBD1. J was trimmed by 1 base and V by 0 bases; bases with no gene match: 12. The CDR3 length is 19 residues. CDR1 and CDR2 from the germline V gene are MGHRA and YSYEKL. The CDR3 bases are TGCGCCAGCAGCCAAGATGGTGTGCAGGGGGCTCATCGCACAGATACGCAGTATTTT. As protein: CASSQDGVQGAHRTDTQYF.

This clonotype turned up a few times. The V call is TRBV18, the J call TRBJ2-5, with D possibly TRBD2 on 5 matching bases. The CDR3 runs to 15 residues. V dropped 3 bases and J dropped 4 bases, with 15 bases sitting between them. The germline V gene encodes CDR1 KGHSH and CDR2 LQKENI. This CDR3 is CASSPDLGAVETQYF. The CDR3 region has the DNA TGTGCCAGCTCACCCGACCTCGGAGCGGTAGAGACCCAGTACTTC.

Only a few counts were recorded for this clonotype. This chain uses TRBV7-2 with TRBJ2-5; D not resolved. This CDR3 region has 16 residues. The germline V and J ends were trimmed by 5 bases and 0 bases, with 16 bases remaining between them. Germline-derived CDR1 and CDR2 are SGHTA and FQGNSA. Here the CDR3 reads CASSTQGLRYQETQYF. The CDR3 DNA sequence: TGTGCCAGCAGCACACAAGGGTTGAGATACCAAGAGACCCAGTACTTC.

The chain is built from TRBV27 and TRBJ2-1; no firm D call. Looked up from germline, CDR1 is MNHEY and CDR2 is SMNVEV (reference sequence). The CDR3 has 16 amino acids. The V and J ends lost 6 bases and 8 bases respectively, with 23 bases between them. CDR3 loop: CASSPRAPPKADEQFF. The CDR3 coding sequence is TGTGCCAGCAGCCCTCGTGCCCCTCCAAAGGCGGATGAGCAGTTCTTC.

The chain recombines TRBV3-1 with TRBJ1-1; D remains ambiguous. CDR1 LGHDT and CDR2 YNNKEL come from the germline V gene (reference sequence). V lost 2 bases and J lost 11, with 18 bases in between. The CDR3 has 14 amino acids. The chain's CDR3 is CASSQNPNPARAFF. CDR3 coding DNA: TGTGCCAGCAGCCAAAACCCAAACCCAGCTAGGGCTTTCTTT. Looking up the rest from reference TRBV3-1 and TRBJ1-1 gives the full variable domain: DTAVSQTPKYLVTQMGNDKSIKCEQNLGHDTMYWYKQDSKKFLKIMFSYNNKELIINETVPNRFSPKSPDKAHLNLHINSLELGDSAVYFCASSQNPNPARAFFGQGTRLTVV.

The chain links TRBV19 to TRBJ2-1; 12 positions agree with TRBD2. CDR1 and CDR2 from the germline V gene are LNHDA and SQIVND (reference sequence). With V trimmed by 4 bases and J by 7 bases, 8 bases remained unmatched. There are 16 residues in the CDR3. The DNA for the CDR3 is TGTGCCAGTAGTACTCACCTAGCGGGGGGGTTGAATGAGCAGTTCTTC. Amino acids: CASSTHLAGGLNEQFF.

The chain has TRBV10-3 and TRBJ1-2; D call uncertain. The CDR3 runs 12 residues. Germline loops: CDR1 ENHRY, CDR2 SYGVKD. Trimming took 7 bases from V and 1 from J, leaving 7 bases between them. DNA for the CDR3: TGTGCCATCAACCATATTAACTATGGCTACACCTTC. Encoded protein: CAINHINYGYTF.

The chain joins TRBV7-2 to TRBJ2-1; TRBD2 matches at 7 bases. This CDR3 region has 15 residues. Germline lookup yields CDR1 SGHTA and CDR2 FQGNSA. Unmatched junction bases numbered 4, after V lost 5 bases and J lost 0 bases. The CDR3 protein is CASSARGSSYNEQFF. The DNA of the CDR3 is TGTGCCAGCAGCGCGCGGGGGAGCTCCTACAATGAGCAGTTCTTC.

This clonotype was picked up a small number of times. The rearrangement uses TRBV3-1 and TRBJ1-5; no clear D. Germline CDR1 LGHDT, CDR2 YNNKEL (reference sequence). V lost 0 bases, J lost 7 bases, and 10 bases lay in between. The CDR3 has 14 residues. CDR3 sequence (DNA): TGTGCCAGCAGCCAAGATCTTAAGGTGCAGCCCCAGCATTTT. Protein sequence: CASSQDLKVQPQHF.

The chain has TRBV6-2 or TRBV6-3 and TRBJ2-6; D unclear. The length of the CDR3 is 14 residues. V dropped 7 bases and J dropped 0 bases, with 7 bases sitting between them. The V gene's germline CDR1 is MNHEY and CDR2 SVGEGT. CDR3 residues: CASITDSGANVLTF. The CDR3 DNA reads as TGTGCCAGCATCACAGACTCTGGGGCCAACGTCCTGACTTTC.

CDR3 nucleotide sequence: TGTGCCAGCAGCCTCGCCCCGGGACGGGGGACGGATACGCAGTATTTT. This gives the protein CASSLAPGRGTDTQYF. The V call is TRBV7-3, the J call TRBJ2-3; D might be TRBD2 (6 bases). The germline V and J ends were trimmed by 5 bases and 6 bases, with 21 bases remaining between them. Germline V gene lookup returns CDR1 SGHTA and CDR2 FQGTGA. The CDR3 is made up of 16 amino acids.